This T cell receptor (beta chain) was identified in a study of shared clonotypes between healthy human individuals. The repertoire was sequenced with immunoSEQ multiplex PCR; TCRdb's copy has only in-frame clones and lacks some. The repertoire includes about 2.3 million clones, less than 95% of them detected once, and more than 0.35% sits in the top ten. Whole-study results and caveats: Naive CD4 clonotypes overlapped across a handful of donors at around 4.7%.

Concerning this clone itself: Its matching antigen is unknown.

From germline, CDR1 is SGHVS and CDR2 FQNEAQ. Deletions cut 4 bases from V and 2 bases from J, with 8 bases between. This CDR3 contains 13 residues. The rearrangement uses TRBV7-8 and TRBJ1-1; D is ambiguous. Sequencing input: naive CD4+ T cells from PBMCs. The subset here: CD45RA+ positively selected. The TCR was taken from a man younger than 35 in good health. Some clones in this sample may be carry-over from other donors' samples. The CDR3 DNA reads as TGTGCCAGCAGCTCCGGGCGTAACACTGAAGCTTTCTTT. Translated, it gives CASSSGRNTEAFF.